The 11 T cell receptor beta chains below come from one sample, sequenced in a study of human T cells and chemical hapten exposure. As for time point: pre-sensitization, week 0. The treatment is: therapeutic diphenylcyclopropenone sensitization with weekly scalp DPC. TCRdb used MiXCR to reprocess the RACE reads, holding one entry per CDR3 protein. The table records tens of thousands of distinct CDR3 sequences, 13% to 15% of them present only once. The starting material was whole blood, obtained in connection with sensitization to the hapten diphenylcyclopropenone (DPC). The receptors come from a woman aged 50 to 60 with alopecia areata. Some clones in this sample may be carry-over from other donors' samples.

This clonotype was counted ten times or more. The V gene is TRBV7-2, the J gene TRBJ2-1; D is possibly TRBD2 (6 bases). Germline loops: CDR1 SGHTA, CDR2 FQGNSA. CDR3 length: 14 amino acids. Trimming stripped 6 bases from V and 5 bases from J, with 14 bases between. The CDR3 loop reads CASRTPRGNNEQFF. CDR3 sequence (DNA): TGTGCCAGCAGGACTCCTCGCGGGAACAATGAGCAGTTCTTC.

This clonotype was seen only a few times. V usage is TRBV14 and J usage is TRBJ2-5, with TRBD1 as a possible D gene (6 bases). The V gene's germline CDR1 is SGHDN and CDR2 FVKESK. CDR3 length: 13 residues. Trimming shortened V by 0 bases and J by 7 bases, and 9 bases separated the two germline ends. The CDR3 nucleotides are TGTGCCAGCAGCCAAGACCAGGGGCTGACCCAGTACTTC. Protein sequence: CASSQDQGLTQYF.

This clonotype was found a few times. The chain couples TRBV18 to TRBJ1-2; D perhaps matches TRBD1 (6 bases). From germline, CDR1 is KGHSH and CDR2 LQKENI. V lost 2 bases and J 8 bases, leaving 27 bases between the germline ends. The CDR3 sequence is 18 residues long. The CDR3 DNA is TGTGCCAGCTCACCAGGCACTCCGGGACAAAGGGCCCCTGGGGGCTACACCTTC. This translates into CASSPGTPGQRAPGGYTF.

This clonotype was counted ten times or more. This chain connects TRBV7-2 to TRBJ2-1; 8 bases line up with TRBD2. V was clipped by 4 bases and J by 8 bases; unmatched bases: 7. The CDR3 extends over 14 amino acids. Germline CDR1 SGHTA, CDR2 FQGNSA. The CDR3 sequence: CASSSGLGVHEQFF. The CDR3 region has the DNA TGTGCCAGCAGCTCGGGACTAGGGGTTCATGAGCAGTTCTTC.

This clonotype turned up a few times. The chain recombines TRBV6-1 with TRBJ1-1; D gene uncertain. V dropped 11 bases and J dropped 1 base, with 14 bases sitting between them. CDR1 is MNHNS, CDR2 SASEGT, per germline. The length of the CDR3 is 13 residues. CDR3: CAGNTARNTEAFF. The CDR3 DNA reads as TGTGCCGGCAACACCGCCCGGAACACTGAAGCTTTCTTT.

This chain links TRBV7-9 with TRBJ2-2; 9 bases line up with TRBD1. The CDR3 spans 15 residues. Germline V CDR1 and CDR2: SEHNR, FQNEAQ (reference sequence). Trimming at V came to 6 bases and at J to 6 bases, leaving 8 bases not matched to a gene. This chain's CDR3 is CASREQGAESGELFF. The CDR3 region has the DNA TGTGCCAGCAGAGAACAGGGGGCTGAATCCGGGGAGCTGTTTTTT.

The genes are TRBV3-1 and TRBJ2-1; no reliable D call. The germline CDR1 and CDR2 sequences are LGHDT and YNNKEL (reference sequence). The CDR3 covers 14 residues. V dropped 4 bases and J dropped 7 bases, with 14 bases sitting between them. In DNA form, the CDR3 reads TGTGCCAGCAGCCGAAAGAGTGGTTTGAATGAGCAGTTCTTC. Translated, it gives CASSRKSGLNEQFF.

This chain connects TRBV18 to TRBJ1-1; D is unclear. Germline-derived CDR1 and CDR2 are KGHSH and LQKENI. The V end was cut by 1 base, the J end by 3 bases, with 9 bases between. This CDR3 is built from 14 residues. The CDR3 DNA reads TGTGCCAGCTCACCACGCGTTGGGCACACTGAAGCTTTCTTT. Its protein product is CASSPRVGHTEAFF. The full variable domain, in which reference TRBV18 and TRBJ1-1 provide the parts outside the CDR3, is NAGVMQNPRHLVRRRGQEARLRCSPMKGHSHVYWYRQLPEEGLKFMVYLQKENIIDESGMPKERFSAEFPKEGPSILRIQQVVRGDSAAYFCASSPRVGHTEAFFGQGTRLTVV.

The chain combines TRBV9 with TRBJ2-4, with D uncertain. The CDR3 loop spans 16 amino acids. V was shortened by 3 bases and J by 0 bases, with 13 bases between the two germline ends. Germline V CDR1 and CDR2: SGDLS, YYNGEE. CDR3 region: CASSASLLLAKNIQYF. CDR3 nucleotides: TGTGCCAGCAGCGCTTCTTTACTCCTAGCCAAAAACATTCAGTACTTC.

V gene TRBV28 combines with J gene TRBJ2-1; the D call may be TRBD1 or TRBD2 (5 bases each). The CDR3 has 13 residues. V lost 10 bases and J 9 bases, leaving 19 bases between the germline ends. CDR1 and CDR2 (germline): MDHEN, SYDVKM. The CDR3 sequence: CATNKIGTLEQFF. In nucleotides, the CDR3 is TGTGCCACCAACAAAATCGGGACCCTTGAGCAGTTCTTC.

This clonotype appeared a few times. V is TRBV11-2 and J is TRBJ2-2; 7 nucleotides line up with TRBD1. The V and J ends lost 2 bases and 7 bases, in that order; junction bases with no gene match: 10. The CDR3 sequence is 16 residues long. Looked up from germline, CDR1 is SGHAT and CDR2 is FQNNGV. Here the CDR3 reads CASSLMSGQVFGELFF. DNA for the CDR3: TGTGCCAGCAGCTTAATGTCAGGACAGGTCTTCGGGGAGCTGTTTTTT. The whole variable domain, filled in from reference TRBV11-2 and TRBJ2-2, reads EAGVAQSPRYKIIEKRQSVAFWCNPISGHATLYWYQQILGQGPKLLIQFQNNGVVDDSQLPKDRFSAERLKGVDSTLKIQPAKLEDSAVYLCASSLMSGQVFGELFFGEGSRLTVL.